A selection of T cell receptor beta chains follows, all from one sample in a study of T cells after yellow fever vaccination. TCRdb reanalysed the 5' RACE reads using MiXCR and keeps one entry per CDR3 protein. This sample has 120,000 to 150,000 distinct CDR3 sequences, with about 7.7% found just once. The sample here was CD4+ T cells sorted from PBMCs, taken 5 days after the yellow fever booster vaccination. These receptors came from a man under 40 who received the YFV17D yellow fever vaccine. Both conserved end residues are part of each CDR3. A D gene is named only where the DNA matches it firmly. Clone size is shown for a subset of rows, as once, few, many or a class of expanded clone.

j_call	v_call	clone_size	d_call	cdr3_aa	cdr3_nt
TRBJ2-5	TRBV10-2	few	TRBD1	CASSDGQGGSETQYF	TGCGCCAGCAGTGATGGACAGGGGGGATCAGAGACCCAGTACTTC
TRBJ1-1	TRBV4-2	many	TRBD1	CASSPDRAGGTEAFF	TGTGCCAGCAGCCCGGACAGGGCCGGTGGTACTGAAGCTTTCTTT
TRBJ2-1	TRBV29-1	many	TRBD2	CSVGLAGGEQFF	TGCAGCGTTGGGCTAGCGGGCGGTGAGCAGTTCTTC
TRBJ1-1	TRBV3-1	many	-	CASSQGAPSMNTEAFF	TGTGCCAGCAGCCAAGGCGCACCTTCCATGAACACTGAAGCTTTCTTT
TRBJ2-1	TRBV20-1	many	-	CSASGRINEQFF	TGCAGTGCTAGCGGGAGAATCAATGAGCAGTTCTTC
TRBJ1-1	TRBV11-2	many	TRBD1	CASSSQTGLSYTEAFF	TGTGCCAGCAGCTCTCAGACAGGGCTTTCTTACACTGAAGCTTTCTTT
TRBJ2-7	TRBV20-1	many	-	CSATKYEQYF	TGCAGTGCTACCAAATACGAGCAGTACTTC
TRBJ2-3	TRBV6-6	many	TRBD2	CAVRLAGRVTQYF	TGTGCGGTGAGACTAGCGGGCCGAGTTACGCAGTATTTT
TRBJ2-1	TRBV12-3/TRBV12-4	many	TRBD2	CASSLPAGGGGEQFF	TGTGCCAGCAGTTTACCAGCGGGAGGGGGTGGTGAGCAGTTCTTC
TRBJ2-2	TRBV3-1	many	-	CASTGREIGELFF	TGTGCCAGCACCGGAAGGGAGATAGGGGAGCTGTTTTTT
TRBJ2-3	TRBV20-1	many	TRBD2	CSAGSPRGGDTQYF	TGCAGTGCCGGAAGTCCGAGGGGAGGGGATACGCAGTATTTT
TRBJ2-5	TRBV10-3	many	TRBD2	CAISPTSGAQETQYF	TGTGCCATCAGTCCGACTAGCGGGGCACAAGAGACCCAGTACTTC
TRBJ2-7	TRBV20-1	many	-	CSATPGRGSSYEQYF	TGCAGTGCTACCCCCGGACGTGGCAGCTCCTACGAGCAGTACTTC
TRBJ2-7	TRBV7-2	few	-	CASSLAASLGMGEQYF	TGTGCCAGCAGCTTAGCGGCTAGCTTAGGCATGGGGGAGCAGTACTTC
TRBJ2-5	TRBV24-1	many	TRBD1	CATGLTQGAGETQYF	TGTGCCACCGGCCTCACGCAGGGGGCCGGAGAGACCCAGTACTTC
TRBJ2-5	TRBV12-3/TRBV12-4	many	TRBD1	CASLDRALKNTQYF	TGTGCCAGCCTTGACAGGGCCCTCAAGAATACCCAGTACTTC
TRBJ2-7	TRBV7-9	many	TRBD2	CASSLRGGGQQGPIYEQYF	TGTGCCAGCAGCCTACGCGGGGGGGGTCAACAGGGGCCTATCTACGAGCAGTACTTC
TRBJ2-1	TRBV5-6	many	TRBD2	CASSLSGRANNEQFF	TGTGCCAGCAGCTTGTCCGGGAGGGCCAACAATGAGCAGTTCTTC
TRBJ1-6	TRBV5-5	many	-	CASSTSGIPNSPLHF	TGTGCCAGCAGCACGTCTGGTATCCCAAATTCACCCCTCCACTTT
TRBJ1-2	TRBV29-1	many	-	CSVVSGRLSNGYTF	TGCAGCGTTGTTTCTGGGCGTCTTTCGAATGGCTACACCTTC
TRBJ2-5	TRBV28	many	TRBD1	CASSLGTGGRGTQYF	TGTGCCAGCAGTTTGGGGACAGGGGGCCGTGGGACCCAGTACTTC
TRBJ1-1	TRBV21-1	-	-	CASSNLLTGLVGDTEAFF	TGTGCCAGCAGCAATCTCCTAACGGGGCTAGTCGGGGACACTGAAGCTTTCTTT
TRBJ2-5	TRBV2	many	-	CASSDGRTLAQYF	TGTGCCAGCAGCGACGGTCGGACTTTGGCCCAGTACTTC
TRBJ2-5	TRBV5-1	many	TRBD2	CASSPPGGETQYF	TGCGCCAGCAGCCCCCCGGGGGGAGAGACCCAGTACTTC
TRBJ1-3	TRBV5-6	many	-	CASSLVGGSSGNTIYF	TGTGCCAGCAGCTTGGTGGGGGGCTCCTCTGGAAACACCATATATTTT
TRBJ2-3	TRBV15	many	-	CATSRAGSGTDTQYF	TGTGCCACCAGCAGAGCCGGTTCAGGGACGGATACGCAGTATTTT
TRBJ2-7	TRBV3-1	many	TRBD1	CASTLSGTGNEQYF	TGTGCCAGCACTCTATCGGGGACAGGGAACGAGCAGTACTTC
TRBJ2-5	TRBV7-3	-	TRBD2	CASSLTSRGRQETQYF	TGTGCCAGCAGCTTAACGTCGCGGGGGAGACAAGAGACCCAGTACTTC
TRBJ2-2	TRBV7-2	few	-	CASSPGYSINTGELFF	TGTGCCAGCAGCCCTGGGTACAGTATTAACACCGGGGAGCTGTTTTTT
TRBJ2-7	TRBV28	many	-	CASSSGSLTEQYF	TGTGCCAGCAGTTCCGGGTCCCTCACCGAGCAGTACTTC
TRBJ2-4	TRBV7-2	many	TRBD2	CASSPERGFKNIQYF	TGTGCCAGCAGCCCCGAGCGGGGTTTCAAAAACATTCAGTACTTC
TRBJ2-2	TRBV27	many	TRBD1	CASKPPGQSYTGELFF	TGTGCCAGCAAGCCCCCGGGACAGTCATATACCGGGGAGCTGTTTTTT
TRBJ2-7	TRBV20-1	medium-sized	-	CSARPSRSSYEQYF	TGCAGTGCTAGGCCCAGCAGAAGCTCCTACGAGCAGTACTTC
TRBJ1-2	TRBV7-9	many	-	CASSFSGKDGYTF	TGTGCCAGCAGCTTTTCAGGGAAGGATGGCTACACCTTC
TRBJ2-4	TRBV7-8	-	-	CASGLAGAGFAKNIQYF	TGTGCCAGCGGCTTGGCAGGGGCGGGATTCGCCAAAAACATTCAGTACTTC
TRBJ2-3	TRBV9	-	-	CASSVEGDGASTDTQYF	TGTGCCAGCAGCGTAGAGGGAGATGGGGCCAGCACAGATACGCAGTATTTT
TRBJ1-5	TRBV5-1	many	-	CASSSLPDNQPQHF	TGCGCCAGCAGCTCCTTGCCGGATAATCAGCCCCAGCATTTT
TRBJ1-1	TRBV20-1	many	-	CSARALGAEAFF	TGCAGTGCTCGCGCCCTAGGGGCTGAAGCTTTCTTT
TRBJ2-7	TRBV7-2	many	-	CASSLAGGGHEQYF	TGTGCCAGCAGCTTAGCGGGAGGGGGACACGAGCAGTACTTC
TRBJ2-1	TRBV5-8	many	-	CASSLFTYNEQFF	TGTGCCAGCAGCCTGTTTACATACAATGAGCAGTTCTTC
TRBJ2-1	TRBV5-1	many	TRBD2	CASSLSLAGAGNEQFF	TGCGCCAGCAGCTTGAGCCTAGCGGGAGCAGGAAATGAGCAGTTCTTC
TRBJ2-2	TRBV5-1	many	TRBD2	CASGVASGIVGELFF	TGCGCCAGCGGCGTGGCTAGCGGGATCGTCGGGGAGCTGTTTTTT
TRBJ2-5	TRBV18	many	-	CASSPSGTGVGETQYF	TGTGCCAGCTCACCAAGTGGGACGGGTGTTGGAGAGACCCAGTACTTC
TRBJ1-5	TRBV6-2/TRBV6-3	many	-	CASRTPWGNQPQHF	TGTGCCAGCAGGACCCCTTGGGGCAATCAGCCCCAGCATTTT
TRBJ1-4	TRBV9	-	-	CASSSTGQAGEKLFF	TGTGCCAGCAGCTCAACAGGGCAGGCGGGTGAAAAACTGTTTTTT
TRBJ2-5	TRBV12-3/TRBV12-4	many	-	CASSYRQGSGETQYF	TGTGCCAGCAGTTATCGTCAGGGGAGCGGAGAGACCCAGTACTTC
TRBJ2-2	TRBV20-1	few	-	CSAMATGTGELFF	TGCAGTGCTATGGCGACGGGGACCGGGGAGCTGTTTTTT
TRBJ2-5	TRBV9	many	-	CASSVGNSGTQETQYF	TGTGCCAGCAGCGTAGGTAATAGCGGTACACAAGAGACCCAGTACTTC
TRBJ1-2	TRBV20-1	many	TRBD1	CSAFTGGSKGYTF	TGCAGTGCTTTTACAGGGGGCTCTAAGGGCTACACCTTC